The source of this TCR beta chain is a study of human versus mouse CDR3 diversity and MHC coevolution. The germline V gene has CDR1 SGHTA and CDR2 FQGTGA. Trimming removed 4 bases at V and 1 base at J, with 32 bases between. The CDR3 spans 22 residues. Remarks on this clone: Its antigen is unidentified.

Study-wide results and limits: Human T cells were selected on over five MHC II alleles. By iCHAO1, human TCR beta clonotypes numbered some 1.5 million, the most.

The repertoire was sequenced with immunoSEQ multiplex PCR; TCRdb's copy has only in-frame clones and lacks some. The sample has roughly 86,000 clones, roughly 95% seen once. The receptor's source is a person aged 30-69 years in good health. The V call is TRBV7-3, the J call TRBJ2-1, with a possible D match to TRBD2 (12 bases). The sample consisted of naive CD4+ T cells from blood. Subset: CD45RO-negative CD62L-positive naive CD4 T cells. The CDR3 DNA is TGTGCCAGCAGCTCCCGGACAGGGGGCTTGACTAGCGGGAGAGGGTCCTACAATGAGCAGTTCTTC. Encoded protein: CASSSRTGGLTSGRGSYNEQFF. Looking up the rest from reference TRBV7-3 and TRBJ2-1 gives the full variable domain: GAGVSQTPSNKVTEKGKYVELRCDPISGHTALYWYRQSLGQGPEFLIYFQGTGAADDSGLPNDRFFAVRPEGSVSTLKIQRTERGDSAVYLCASSSRTGGLTSGRGSYNEQFFGPGTRLTVL.